This TCR beta chain came from a study of CD8 T cells in Susac syndrome. Study-wide findings and caveats: A relatively small number of individuals underwent TCR sequencing and HLA analysis.

Reverse transcription of roughly 0.5 to 1 ug RNA was carried out with random hexamers. Amplification of TCR beta CDR3 was carried out by immunoSEQ multiplex PCR, which covered 54 Vbeta and 13 Jbeta segments. One entry per CDR3 protein, called by TCRdb with MiXCR from the immunoSEQ multiplex PCR reads. The data show around 59,000 distinct CDR3 sequences, about 92% seen once. The V gene end was trimmed by 1 base and the J gene end by 7 bases; junction bases not matched to a gene: 5. The CDR3 consists of 15 residues. Germline-derived CDR1 and CDR2 are MNHNY and SVGAGI (reference sequence). With regard to this clonotype: Its antigen is still unknown.

TCR beta sequences were obtained from blood CD8+ and CD4+ T cells. Purification of the CD8+ and CD4+ T cells relied on negative isolation, and TEMRA cells underwent FACS enrichment. This chain joins TRBV6-6 and TRBJ2-1; the match to TRBD2 covers 9 bases. The sequence came from a human donor in good health. The material sequenced was CD8+ T cells from PBMCs. The CDR3 bases are TGTGCCAGCAGTTACTTCACTAGCGGGTTTAATGAGCAGTTCTTC. The encoded protein is CASSYFTSGFNEQFF.